The present TCR beta chain was sequenced within a study of T cells after posttransplantation cyclophosphamide. A marrow graft followed busulfan-fludarabine conditioning, with cyclophosphamide on days +3 and +4. The J segment lost 2 bases and the V segment lost 4 bases, leaving 6 bases of the junction unmatched. The CDR3 runs 15 residues. Per the germline V gene, CDR1 is MNHEY and CDR2 is SMNVEV (reference sequence). This clone was counted at least ten times. Antigen unknown. Here immunoSEQ multiplex PCR was the method, and the copy in TCRdb shows in-frame clones only, minus some. This sample comprises roughly 3,400 clones, none seen once only. Points from the study as a whole: Donor-recipient repertoire similarity was low at 1-2 months, rising over year one. Skin or GI-infiltrating T cells shared few TRB sequences with blood. Recipient CMV seropositivity and CMV reactivation strongly tracked TRB clonality.

This TCR was recovered from a male patient in his thirties who received an allogeneic stem cell transplant from a related donor, was CMV-positive, and had acute GVHD only. Some T cells may be supplied by the graft donor. The gene calls are TRBV27 and TRBJ2-7, with TRBD1 matching over 9 bases. The starting material was PBMCs, obtained after allogeneic stem cell transplant with posttransplant cyclophosphamide. The CDR3 coding sequence is TGTGCCAGCAGTTCCCCGGGACAGGGAACCTACGAGCAGTACTTC. Translated, it gives CASSSPGQGTYEQYF.